The source of this T cell receptor beta chain is a study of shared clonotypes between healthy human individuals. V shed 5 bases and J 5 bases; nucleotides not matched to a gene: 19. The CDR3 is made up of 20 amino acids. Germline values: CDR1 SGHVS, CDR2 FQNEAQ. Regarding the study as a whole: Memory subsets had estimated richness that was generally smaller than that of naive subsets.

The material for each subset, its genomic DNA, was split evenly across several immunoSEQ plates. This table comes from immunoSEQ multiplex PCR, and its TCRdb copy is limited to in-frame clones, with some not included. The sample includes more than 2 million clones, about 95% of them seen just once. Naive-designated CD8 cells lacked CD45RO, were positively enriched for CCR7, and omitted terminally differentiated effector memory CD45RA+ cells. Donors were healthy HIV-negative adults without recent acute infections or vaccinations. Remarks on this clone: Its target is unknown.

The clonotype originates from a man younger than 35 in good health. Sequenced sample: naive CD8+ T cells sorted from blood. The chain recombines TRBV7-8 with TRBJ2-7, with 15 nucleotides matching TRBD2. The CDR3 protein is CASSPLRRTSGREEGDEQYF. The CDR3, as DNA: TGTGCCAGCAGCCCACTCCGTCGGACTAGCGGGAGGGAGGAAGGGGACGAGCAGTACTTC.